This T cell receptor (beta chain) emerged from a study of blood T cell repertoires in COVID-19. Overall study: Nucleic acid was either cDNA or gDNA, and it came from T cells, B-cell-depleted T cells, or PBMCs.

This CDR3 region has 15 residues. In germline, CDR1 is SGHNT, CDR2 YENEEA. Trimming cost V 4 bases and J 4 bases; bases outside gene matches: 10. Cohort 3 recovery required two negative PCRs, clearance, or symptom resolution. Original methodology: Quantification of nucleated cells was approximated via reference gene primer amplification. This table comes from immunoSEQ multiplex PCR, and its TCRdb copy is limited to in-frame clones, with some not included. The V and J calls and clone size are taken from that table; D and trimming were inferred from the DNA. The sample lists approximately 230,000 clones; around 86% were seen once.

The receptor comes from a man in his forties or fifties who had recovered from COVID-19. Sequenced sample: PBMCs or T cells enriched from blood (not recorded which). The chain employs TRBV11-3 and TRBJ2-7, with 7 nucleotides matching TRBD1. The CDR3 DNA sequence: TGTGCCAGCAGCTCCGGGGCACAGGGGCTATACGAGCAGTACTTC. Protein product: CASSSGAQGLYEQYF.